What follows describes a single T cell receptor (beta chain). Its antigen is currently unknown. Sequencing was performed with immunoSEQ multiplex PCR; in TCRdb, only in-frame clones are kept and a portion is missing. The sample shows more than 95,000 clones, around 90% of them seen only once. The data were taken from a study of cytomegalovirus exposure and HLA in healthy donors. Study-wide context: A subsequent analysis reported that the 95 to 150 validation repertoires were produced on the same platform that had also been used for the 600 to 700 first-cohort repertoires.

Study results and limitations: A classifier reportedly called cytomegalovirus status with high sensitivity and specificity.

Germline assignment: CDR1 MNHEY and CDR2 SVGAGI. The V segment lost 4 bases and the J segment 5 bases; nucleotides outside the gene matches: 7. The CDR3 extends over 15 amino acids. This receptor was taken from a woman aged 18 to 35 in good health and CMV-seronegative. Sequencing was performed on PBMCs. The rearrangement links TRBV6-5 to TRBJ2-3, with 9 bases aligning to TRBD1. The CDR3: CASSSIGQGKDTQYF. The CDR3 DNA reads as TGTGCCAGCAGTTCCATAGGACAGGGGAAAGATACGCAGTATTTT.